The clone carrying this TCR beta chain is labeled as medium-sized (0.01 to 0.1%). With 5 bases removed from V and 4 bases from J, the gap between germline ends came to 17 bases. There are 15 residues in the CDR3. The germline CDR1 and CDR2 sequences are MNHEY and SMNVEV (reference sequence). This sample is part of a study of cytomegalovirus exposure and HLA in healthy donors. The PCR was carried out with 60 Vbeta primers and 13 Jbeta primers. Sequencing was performed with immunoSEQ multiplex PCR; in TCRdb, only in-frame clones are kept and a portion is missing. This table has under 150,000 clones, under 90% appearing once.

The sequencing input was PBMCs. The TCR was taken from a woman aged 40-49 years in good health and CMV-seronegative. The chain links TRBV27 to TRBJ1-1; a weak D match, TRBD1 (5 bases). The CDR3 DNA is TGTGCCAGCAGTCCTCGACAGACGATGACCACTGAAGCTTTCTTT. This gives the protein CASSPRQTMTTEAFF.